The clone carrying this T cell receptor beta chain was observed at least ten times. Its target is unknown. This record belongs to a study of identical twins. Study observations and caveats: Rather than following the same donors, the conclusions depended on cross-sectional statistical analysis. One should note that invariant MAIT and iNKT cells could partly confound zero-insertion analyses. Out-of-frame TCR alpha sharing observed in monozygotic twins exceeded model estimates.

The junction had 6 bases not matched to a gene; V was cut back by 7 bases and J by 4 bases. The CDR3 is 13 residues long. Germline values: CDR1 SQVTM, CDR2 ANQGSEA. TCRdb analysed the 5' RACE reads with MiXCR anew, one entry per CDR3 protein. Of a few hundred thousand distinct CDR3 sequences listed, around 8.3% are singletons. This same sample was also taken into another study, of yellow fever vaccine responses in identical twins. That work contributes: Reportedly, twins' vaccine T cell responses looked partly convergent and partly personalized.

The gene calls are TRBV29-1 and TRBJ2-2, with 7 bases matching TRBD1. The clonotype comes from a woman in her late teens or twenties in good health. Sequenced sample: CD8+ T cells sorted from blood. CDR3 in amino acids: CSGETGTTGELFF. In DNA form, the CDR3 reads TGCAGCGGGGAGACAGGGACCACCGGGGAGCTGTTTTTT.